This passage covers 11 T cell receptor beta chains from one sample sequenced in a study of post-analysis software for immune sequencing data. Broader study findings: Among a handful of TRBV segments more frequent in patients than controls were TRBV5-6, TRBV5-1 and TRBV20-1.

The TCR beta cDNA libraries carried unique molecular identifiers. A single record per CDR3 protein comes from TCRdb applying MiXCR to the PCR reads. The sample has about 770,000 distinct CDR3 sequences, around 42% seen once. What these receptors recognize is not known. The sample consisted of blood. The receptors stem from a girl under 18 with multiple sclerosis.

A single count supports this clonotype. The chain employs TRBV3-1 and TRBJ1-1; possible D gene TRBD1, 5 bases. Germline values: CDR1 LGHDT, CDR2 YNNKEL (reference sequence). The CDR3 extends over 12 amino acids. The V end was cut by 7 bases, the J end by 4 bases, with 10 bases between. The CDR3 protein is CASKGFSTEAFF. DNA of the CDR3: TGTGCCAGCAAGGGGTTTAGCACTGAAGCTTTCTTT.

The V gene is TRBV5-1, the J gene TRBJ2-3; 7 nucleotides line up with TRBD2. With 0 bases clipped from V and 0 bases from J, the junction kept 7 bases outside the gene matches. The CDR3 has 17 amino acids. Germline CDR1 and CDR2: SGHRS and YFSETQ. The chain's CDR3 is CASSLDPAGASTDTQYF. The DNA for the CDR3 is TGCGCCAGCAGCTTGGATCCGGCGGGAGCGAGCACAGATACGCAGTATTTT.

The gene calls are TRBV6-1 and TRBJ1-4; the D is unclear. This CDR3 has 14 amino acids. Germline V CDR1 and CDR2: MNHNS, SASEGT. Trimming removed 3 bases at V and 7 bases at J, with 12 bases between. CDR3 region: CASSDIPWGEKLFF. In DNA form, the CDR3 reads TGTGCCAGCAGTGACATACCCTGGGGTGAAAAACTGTTTTTT.

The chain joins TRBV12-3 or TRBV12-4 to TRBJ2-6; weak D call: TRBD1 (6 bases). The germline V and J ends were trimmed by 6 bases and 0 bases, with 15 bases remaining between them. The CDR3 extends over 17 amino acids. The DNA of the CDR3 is TGTGCCAGCAGCTTCGGGACAATGAGCTCTGGGGCCAACGTCCTGACTTTC. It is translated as CASSFGTMSSGANVLTF.

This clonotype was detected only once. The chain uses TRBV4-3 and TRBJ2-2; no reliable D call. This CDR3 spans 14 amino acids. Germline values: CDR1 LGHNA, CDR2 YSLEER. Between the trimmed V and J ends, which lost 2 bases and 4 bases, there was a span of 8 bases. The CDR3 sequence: CASSQLYGTGELFF. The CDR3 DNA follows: TGCGCCAGCAGCCAACTTTATGGCACCGGGGAGCTGTTTTTT.

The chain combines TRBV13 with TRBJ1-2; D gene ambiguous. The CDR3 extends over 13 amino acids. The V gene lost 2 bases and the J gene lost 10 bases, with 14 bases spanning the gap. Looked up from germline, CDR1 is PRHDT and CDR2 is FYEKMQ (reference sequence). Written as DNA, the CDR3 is TGTGCCAGCAGCTTATTCTCCCAGCAGACCTACACCTTC. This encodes CASSLFSQQTYTF.

CDR3 region: CASSEGTVGNKQFF. The CDR3 nucleotides read TGTGCCAGCAGTGAAGGGACCGTGGGTAACAAGCAGTTCTTC. The gene calls are TRBV6-1 and TRBJ2-1; no clear D gene. CDR1 and CDR2 from the germline V gene are MNHNS and SASEGT. The CDR3 consists of 14 residues. Between the trimmed V and J ends, which lost 1 base and 11 bases, there was a span of 15 bases.

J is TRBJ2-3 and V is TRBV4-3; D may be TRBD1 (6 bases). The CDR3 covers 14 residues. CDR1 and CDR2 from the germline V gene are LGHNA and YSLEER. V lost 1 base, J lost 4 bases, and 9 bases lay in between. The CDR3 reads CASSQVTGSDTQYF. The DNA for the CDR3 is TGCGCCAGCAGCCAAGTGACAGGATCAGATACGCAGTATTTT.

CDR3 nucleotides: TGTGCCAGCAGCCAAGATCGGGGGACGGGCTACGAGCAGTACTTC. Amino acid sequence: CASSQDRGTGYEQYF. J is TRBJ2-7 and V is TRBV3-1; TRBD2 is a possible D gene (6 bases). Trimming stripped 0 bases from V and 3 bases from J, with 12 bases between. Germline CDR1 LGHDT, CDR2 YNNKEL (reference sequence). This CDR3 comprises 15 residues.

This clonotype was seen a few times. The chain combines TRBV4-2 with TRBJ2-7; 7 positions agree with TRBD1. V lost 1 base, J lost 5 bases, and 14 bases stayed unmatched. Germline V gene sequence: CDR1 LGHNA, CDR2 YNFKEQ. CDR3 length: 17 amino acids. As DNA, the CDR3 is TGTGCCAGCAGCCAAGGACCCCGACAGGGCAAAGGGGACGAGCAGTACTTC. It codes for CASSQGPRQGKGDEQYF.

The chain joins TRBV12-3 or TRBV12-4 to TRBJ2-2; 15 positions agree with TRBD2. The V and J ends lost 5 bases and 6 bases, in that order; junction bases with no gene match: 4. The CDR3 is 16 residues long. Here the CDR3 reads CASSPRTSGRAGELFF. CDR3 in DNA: TGTGCCAGCAGTCCCCGGACTAGCGGGAGGGCCGGGGAGCTGTTTTTT.